This T cell receptor beta chain came from a study of blood T cell repertoires in COVID-19. Study-level information: Samples of COVID-19 (acute and convalescent) were obtained from the United States, Italy and Spain. Sample material is recorded as cDNA or gDNA derived from T cells, B-cell-depleted T cells, or PBMCs.

With V trimmed by 4 bases and J by 7 bases, 14 bases remained unmatched. The CDR3 runs to 16 residues. Germline V lookup: CDR1 SGHKS, CDR2 YYEKEE (reference sequence). Per the original data handling: Counts of nucleated cells, estimated from reference gene primer amplification, were obtained. Profiling relied on immunoSEQ multiplex PCR, and the TCRdb table lists in-frame clones only, not all of them. V, J and clone size are taken as reported in that table, and D and trimming were inferred from the DNA itself. The repertoire includes about 83,000 clones, around 87% of them detected once, and roughly 8% sits in the top ten.

Specimen: peripheral blood. The TCR comes from a man aged 80 or over with active or convalescent COVID-19. The J gene is TRBJ2-1, the V gene TRBV5-5; 7 nucleotides line up with TRBD1. The DNA of the CDR3 is TGTGCCAGCAGCCCCCCCCGGGACAGCAAGTCAAATGAGCAGTTCTTC. This encodes CASSPPRDSKSNEQFF.